This paragraph reports one TCR beta chain. Its specificity is not known. This entry is derived from a study of cytomegalovirus exposure and HLA in healthy donors. Study-level findings and limits: Later analysis placed DRB1 highest and HLA-C lowest in TCR association rates, which differed by HLA locus. Many donors shared some public TCRs, even though most TCR sequences were rare. Presence/absence results assume similar sequencing depth per donor, which may not hold.

The PCR was carried out with 60 Vbeta primers and 13 Jbeta primers. Generated by immunoSEQ multiplex PCR, the TCRdb table keeps only in-frame clones and is missing some. Among under 200,000 clones listed, 65% to 90% were seen once. The origin of this receptor is a male donor in good health and CMV-seronegative. The sequenced material came from PBMCs.

CDR3 sequence (DNA): TGTGCCAGCTCACCTCGGTTCGGGACAGGGGGCTTCGATGAGCAGTTCTTC. Protein: CASSPRFGTGGFDEQFF. V gene TRBV18 combines with J gene TRBJ2-1; 12 nucleotides match TRBD1. V gave up 3 bases and J gave up 8 bases; unmatched junction bases: 11. The CDR3 extends over 17 amino acids. Germline V gene lookup returns CDR1 KGHSH and CDR2 LQKENI.